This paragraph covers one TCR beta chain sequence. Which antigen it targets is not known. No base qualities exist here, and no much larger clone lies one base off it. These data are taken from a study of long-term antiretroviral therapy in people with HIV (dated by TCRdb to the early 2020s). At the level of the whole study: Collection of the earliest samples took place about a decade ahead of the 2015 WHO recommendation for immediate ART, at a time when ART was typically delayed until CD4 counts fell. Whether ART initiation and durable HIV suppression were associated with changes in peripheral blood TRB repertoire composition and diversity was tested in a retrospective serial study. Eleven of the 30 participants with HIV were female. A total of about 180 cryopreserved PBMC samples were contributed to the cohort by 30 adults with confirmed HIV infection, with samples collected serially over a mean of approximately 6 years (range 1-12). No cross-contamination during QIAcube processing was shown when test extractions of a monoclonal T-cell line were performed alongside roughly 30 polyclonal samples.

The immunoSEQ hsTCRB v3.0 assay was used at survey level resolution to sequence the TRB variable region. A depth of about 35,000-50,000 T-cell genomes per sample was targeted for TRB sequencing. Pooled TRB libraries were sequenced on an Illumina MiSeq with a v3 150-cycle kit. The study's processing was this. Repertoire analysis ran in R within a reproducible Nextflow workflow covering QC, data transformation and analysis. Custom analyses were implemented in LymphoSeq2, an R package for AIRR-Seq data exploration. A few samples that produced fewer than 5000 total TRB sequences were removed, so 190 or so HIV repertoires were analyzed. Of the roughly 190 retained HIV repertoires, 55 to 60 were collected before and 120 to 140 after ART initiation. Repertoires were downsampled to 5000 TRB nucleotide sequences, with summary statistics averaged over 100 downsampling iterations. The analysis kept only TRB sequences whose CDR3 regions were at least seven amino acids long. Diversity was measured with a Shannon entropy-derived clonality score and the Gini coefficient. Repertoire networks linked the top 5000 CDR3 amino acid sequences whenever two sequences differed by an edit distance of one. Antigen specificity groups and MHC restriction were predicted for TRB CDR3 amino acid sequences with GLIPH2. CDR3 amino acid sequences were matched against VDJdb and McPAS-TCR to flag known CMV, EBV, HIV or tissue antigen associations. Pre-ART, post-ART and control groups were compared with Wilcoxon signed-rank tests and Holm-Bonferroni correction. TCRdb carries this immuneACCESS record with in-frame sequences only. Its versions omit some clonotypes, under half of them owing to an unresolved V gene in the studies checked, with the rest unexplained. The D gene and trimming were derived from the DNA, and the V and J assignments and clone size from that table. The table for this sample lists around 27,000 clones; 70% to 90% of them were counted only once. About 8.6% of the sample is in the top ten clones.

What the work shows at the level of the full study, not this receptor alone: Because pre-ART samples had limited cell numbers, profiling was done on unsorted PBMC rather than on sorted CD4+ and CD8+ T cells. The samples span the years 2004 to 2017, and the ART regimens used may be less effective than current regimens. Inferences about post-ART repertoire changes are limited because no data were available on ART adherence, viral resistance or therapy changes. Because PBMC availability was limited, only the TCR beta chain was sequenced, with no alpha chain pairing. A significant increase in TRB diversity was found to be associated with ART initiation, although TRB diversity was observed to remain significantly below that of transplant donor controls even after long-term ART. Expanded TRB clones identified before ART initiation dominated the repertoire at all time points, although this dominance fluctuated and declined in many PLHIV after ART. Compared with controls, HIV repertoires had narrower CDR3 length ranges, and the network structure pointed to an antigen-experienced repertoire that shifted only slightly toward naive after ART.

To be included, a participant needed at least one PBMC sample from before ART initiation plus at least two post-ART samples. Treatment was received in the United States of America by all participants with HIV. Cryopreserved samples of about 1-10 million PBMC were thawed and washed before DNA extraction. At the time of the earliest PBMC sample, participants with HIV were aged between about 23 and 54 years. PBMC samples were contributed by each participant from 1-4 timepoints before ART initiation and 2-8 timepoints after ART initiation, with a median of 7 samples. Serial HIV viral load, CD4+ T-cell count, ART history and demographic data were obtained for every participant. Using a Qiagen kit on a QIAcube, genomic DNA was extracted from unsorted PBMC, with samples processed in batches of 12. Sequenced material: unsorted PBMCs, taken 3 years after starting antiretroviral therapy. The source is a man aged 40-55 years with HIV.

CDR3 protein: CASRDPGTGYNEQFF. Here is the DNA: TGCGCCAGCAGAGACCCCGGGACAGGGTACAATGAGCAGTTCTTC. This receptor chain uses TRBV5-1 and TRBJ2-1, with TRBD1 identical over 9 junction bases. Sequences SGHRS (CDR1) and YFSETQ (CDR2) are obtained from the germline V gene. The CDR3 has 15 amino acids, counting the end cysteine and phenylalanine. Kept here is only the CDR3 DNA, which spans 45 bases and is read in frame from base 1. V is trimmed back by 5 bases and J by 4 bases, and the junction contains 7 bases that no gene match accounts for.